This T cell receptor beta chain was sequenced in a study of CXCR3-negative and CXCR3-positive naive CD8 T cells. Findings and caveats of the study: Greater hydrophobicity was found in TRB CDR3s of CXCR3-positive naive cells than of CXCR3-negative naive cells.

With regard to this clonotype: Its antigen is unidentified.

Each TRB cDNA library was prepared by 5' RACE (with UMI labels). Reanalyzing the 5' RACE reads, TCRdb keeps one entry per CDR3 protein, without DNA. The sample is made up of fewer than 140,000 distinct CDR3 sequences, and the top ten hold roughly 0.4% of it. The source of this sequence is a human donor in good health. Some clones in this sample may be carry-over from other donors' samples. The sample was naive CXCR3+ CD8+ T cells from blood. Subset in this sample: CD45RO-CCR7+CD27+CD95- naive CD8+ T cells expressing CXCR3 (TNR3+).

The CDR3: CASTLTGSTDTQYF. The chain combines TRBV28 with TRBJ2-3; TCRdb proposes TRBD1, but this gene call is untestable without DNA. The CDR3 spans 14 residues. CDR1 and CDR2 (germline): MDHEN, SYDVKM.